This passage covers 13 T cell receptor beta chains from one sample sequenced in a study of blood T cell repertoires in COVID-19. This table comes from immunoSEQ multiplex PCR, and its TCRdb copy is limited to in-frame clones, with some not included. The table shows more than 100,000 clones, with roughly 90% occurring only once. Sequencing input: peripheral blood. Every receptor here comes from a woman between 55 and 75 years old with COVID-19, enrolled during active disease.

The chain has TRBV27 and TRBJ1-2; D remains ambiguous. Germline CDR1 MNHEY, CDR2 SMNVEV (reference sequence). The CDR3 spans 15 residues. The V gene lost 0 bases and the J gene lost 3 bases, with 11 bases spanning the gap. In DNA, the CDR3 is TGTGCCAGCAGTTTATCATGGTTGGGAGACTATGGCTACACCTTC. Translation: CASSLSWLGDYGYTF.

The rearrangement links TRBV4-2 to TRBJ2-1; the D gene is possibly TRBD1 (5 bases). Germline CDR1 is LGHNA and CDR2 is YNFKEQ. CDR3 length: 14 amino acids. Deletions cut 1 base from V and 6 bases from J, with 10 bases between. CDR3 coding DNA: TGTGCCAGCAGCCAAGCAGGGCAGGGCAATGAGCAGTTCTTC. Its translation is CASSQAGQGNEQFF.

The chain joins TRBV19 to TRBJ1-1; D gene unclear. Trimming stripped 4 bases from V and 1 base from J, with 10 bases between. Germline lookup yields CDR1 LNHDA and CDR2 SQIVND (reference sequence). CDR3 length equals 14 residues. The CDR3 sequence: CASSTTPGNTEAFF. The CDR3 region has the DNA TGTGCCAGTAGTACAACTCCGGGGAACACTGAAGCTTTCTTT.

The V call is TRBV11-2, the J call TRBJ2-1, with TRBD2 identical over 12 bases. This CDR3 is 18 amino acids long. Germline CDR1 is SGHAT and CDR2 is FQNNGV. The junction had 13 bases not matched to a gene; V was cut back by 1 base and J by 9 bases. The CDR3 here is CASSLGPGLAGINPEQFF. For the CDR3, the DNA is TGTGCCAGCAGCTTAGGTCCCGGACTAGCGGGGATCAATCCTGAGCAGTTCTTC.

The gene calls are TRBV5-6 and TRBJ2-1; TRBD2 agrees at 9 bases. CDR3 length: 15 amino acids. V lost 6 bases, J lost 2 bases, and 6 bases stayed unmatched. Per the germline V gene, CDR1 is SGHDT and CDR2 is YYEEEE. The CDR3 DNA reads as TGTGCCAGCACCAACTTAGCGGGGGCCTACAATGAGCAGTTCTTC. The encoded protein is CASTNLAGAYNEQFF.

The rearrangement uses TRBV7-2 and TRBJ1-5, with 9 bases fitting TRBD1. Losses at the gene ends were 4 bases for V and 9 bases for J; bases not matched to a gene: 7. The CDR3 consists of 14 residues. Per germline, CDR1 SGHTA and CDR2 FQGNSA. Here the CDR3 DNA reads TGTGCCAGCAGCTATGGACAGGGGACGGGGCCCCAGCATTTT. It specifies CASSYGQGTGPQHF.

The chain recombines TRBV11-1 with TRBJ1-5; 8 bases agree with TRBD1. The germline V gene encodes CDR1 SGHAT and CDR2 FQDESV (reference sequence). This CDR3 comprises 15 residues. V lost 5 bases, J lost 2 bases, and 5 bases stayed unmatched. This CDR3 reads CASSEDRGGNQPQHF. The CDR3, as DNA: TGTGCCAGCAGCGAAGACAGGGGAGGCAATCAGCCCCAGCATTTT. The full variable domain, rest sourced from reference TRBV11-1 and TRBJ1-5, is EAEVAQSPRYKITEKSQAVAFWCDPISGHATLYWYRQILGQGPELLVQFQDESVVDDSQLPKDRFSAERLKGVDSTLKIQPAELGDSAMYLCASSEDRGGNQPQHFGDGTRLSIL.

The chain links TRBV4-2 to TRBJ1-2; tentative D call: TRBD1 (6 bases). V was trimmed by 3 bases and J by 3 bases, leaving 14 bases between them. This CDR3 is 15 amino acids long. The germline V gene has CDR1 LGHNA and CDR2 YNFKEQ. The CDR3: CASSQKQGDDYGYTF. Written as DNA, the CDR3 is TGTGCCAGCAGCCAGAAACAGGGAGATGACTATGGCTACACCTTC.

The V and J genes are TRBV2 and TRBJ2-1; 11 positions agree with TRBD1. Unmatched junction bases numbered 7, after V lost 10 bases and J lost 8 bases. Germline CDR1 and CDR2: SNHLY and FYNNEI. This CDR3 has 13 amino acids. The DNA for the CDR3 is TGTGCCACCAAGGACAGGGGGCGGCATGAGCAGTTCTTC. Translated, it gives CATKDRGRHEQFF.

The gene calls are TRBV19 and TRBJ1-2; D call uncertain. V was cut by 4 bases and J by 4 bases, with 7 bases left in between. The V gene's germline CDR1 is LNHDA and CDR2 SQIVND (reference sequence). The CDR3 consists of 12 residues. In DNA form, the CDR3 reads TGTGCCAGTAGTAGCCAGGCCTATGGCTACACCTTC. Translating it yields CASSSQAYGYTF.

The J gene is TRBJ1-4, the V gene TRBV9; D is ambiguous. V was trimmed by 0 bases and J by 0 bases, leaving 9 bases between them. Germline values: CDR1 SGDLS, CDR2 YYNGEE. The CDR3 contains 16 residues. The CDR3: CASSVDSFATNEKLFF. The CDR3 DNA sequence: TGTGCCAGCAGCGTAGACAGTTTTGCAACTAATGAAAAACTGTTTTTT.

This sequence joins TRBV7-2 and TRBJ2-5; D possibly corresponds to TRBD1 (5 bases). V lost 4 bases and J lost 4, with 10 bases in between. The germline CDR1 and CDR2 sequences are SGHTA and FQGNSA. This CDR3 spans 13 amino acids. CDR3 DNA: TGTGCCAGCAGCTGGGGCCGCACAGAGACCCAGTACTTC. Amino acids: CASSWGRTETQYF. Complete variable domain (other parts from reference TRBV7-2 and TRBJ2-5): GAGVSQSPSNKVTEKGKDVELRCDPISGHTALYWYRQSLGQGLEFLIYFQGNSAPDKSGLPSDRFSAERTGGSVSTLTIQRTQQEDSAVYLCASSWGRTETQYFGPGTRLLVL.

This chain connects TRBV5-4 to TRBJ2-1, with D unclear. CDR1 SGHNT and CDR2 YYREEE come from the germline V gene (reference sequence). V lost 6 bases to trimming and J lost 5 bases, with 12 bases between them. The CDR3 sequence is 13 residues long. CDR3 region: CASIADFNNEQFF. The CDR3 nucleotides are TGTGCCAGCATCGCAGACTTTAACAATGAGCAGTTCTTC.